The T cell receptor beta chain described here comes from a study of patients and donors after allogeneic stem cell transplantation. This CDR3 contains 14 residues. Trimming took 10 bases from V and 0 from J, leaving 16 bases between them. The germline gives CDR1 SNHLY, CDR2 FYNNEI. TCRdb reprocessed the RT-PCR reads via MiXCR and lists one record per CDR3 protein. This table holds 900,000 to 1,000,000 distinct CDR3 sequences, more than 15% found once. The receptor was derived from a human donor who was either an allogeneic HSCT recipient or a stem cell or donor lymphocyte infusion donor (not recorded which). It is not recorded whose cells these are; they may come from a transplant donor. The chain carries TRBV2 and TRBJ2-7, with D unclear. Sequenced input: blood, either unsorted or a sorted T cell fraction (not recorded which). In nucleotides, the CDR3 is TGTGCCACAGCAGATTCTCGGAGCTCCTACGAGCAGTACTTC. Amino acid sequence: CATADSRSSYEQYF.